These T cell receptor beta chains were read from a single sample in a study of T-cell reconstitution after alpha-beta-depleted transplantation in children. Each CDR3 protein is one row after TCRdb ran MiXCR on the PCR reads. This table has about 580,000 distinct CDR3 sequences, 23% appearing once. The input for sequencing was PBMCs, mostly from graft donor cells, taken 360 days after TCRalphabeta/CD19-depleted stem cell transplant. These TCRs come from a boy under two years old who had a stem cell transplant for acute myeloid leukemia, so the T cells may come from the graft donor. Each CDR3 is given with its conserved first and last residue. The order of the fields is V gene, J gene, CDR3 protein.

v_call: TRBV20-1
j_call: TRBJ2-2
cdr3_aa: CSAMYPTGELFF

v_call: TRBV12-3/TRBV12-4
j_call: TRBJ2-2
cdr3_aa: CASSFGGGGSTGELFF

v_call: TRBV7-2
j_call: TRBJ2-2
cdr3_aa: CASSSDRATGELFF

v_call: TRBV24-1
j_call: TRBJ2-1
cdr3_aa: CATSEFIGQGTNEQFF

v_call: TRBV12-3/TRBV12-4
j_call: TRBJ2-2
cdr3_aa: CASSFPRPNTGELFF

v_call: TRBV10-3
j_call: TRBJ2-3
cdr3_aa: CAISRDWITDTQYF

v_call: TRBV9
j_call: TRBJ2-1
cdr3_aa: CASSGGSVSSYNEQFF

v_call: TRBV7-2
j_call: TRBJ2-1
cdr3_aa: CASSPTRDSTYNEQFF

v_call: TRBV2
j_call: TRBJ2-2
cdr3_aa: CASSEANTGDTGELFF

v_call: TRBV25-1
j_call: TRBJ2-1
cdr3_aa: CASSDGRGNNEQFF

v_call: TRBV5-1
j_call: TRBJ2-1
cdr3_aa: CASSSDSSSYNEQFF

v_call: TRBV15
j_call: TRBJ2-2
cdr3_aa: CATSNSPNTGELFF

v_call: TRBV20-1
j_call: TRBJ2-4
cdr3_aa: CSATDTSSAKNIQYF

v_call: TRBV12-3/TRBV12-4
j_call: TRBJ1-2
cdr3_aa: CASSLTGTGGYTF

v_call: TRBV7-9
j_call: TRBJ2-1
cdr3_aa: CASSFAGVSEQFF

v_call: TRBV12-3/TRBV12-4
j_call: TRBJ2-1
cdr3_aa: CASSLGGMYNEQFF

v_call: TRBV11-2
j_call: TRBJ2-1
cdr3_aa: CASSPEEYEQFF